These T cell receptor beta chains were read from a single sample in a study of cytomegalovirus exposure and HLA in healthy donors. The table came from immunoSEQ multiplex PCR; TCRdb's copy has only in-frame clones and leaves some out. The table has about 60,000 clones, around 96% seen once. Material: PBMCs. These receptors all come from a man younger than 35 in good health and CMV-seronegative. The CDR3 runs from the conserved cysteine through the conserved F or W. The order of the fields is D gene, V gene, clone size, J gene, CDR3 protein, CDR3 DNA. The D gene is left open where the match is weak. Where a row states a size, it is once, few, many or the class of an expanded clone; other rows omit it.

d_call: .
v_call: TRBV5-1
clone_size: .
j_call: TRBJ2-1
cdr3_aa: CASSLDGISYNEQFF
cdr3_nt: TGCGCCAGCAGCTTGGACGGGATCTCCTACAATGAGCAGTTCTTC

d_call: .
v_call: TRBV18
clone_size: .
j_call: TRBJ1-3
cdr3_aa: CASSPPGTPGNTIYF
cdr3_nt: TGTGCCAGCTCACCCCCCGGGACTCCTGGAAACACCATATATTTT

d_call: TRBD1
v_call: TRBV5-1
clone_size: .
j_call: TRBJ2-7
cdr3_aa: CASSLAWDRGYEQYF
cdr3_nt: TGCGCCAGCAGCTTGGCCTGGGACAGGGGTTACGAGCAGTACTTC

d_call: .
v_call: TRBV7-9
clone_size: once
j_call: TRBJ2-7
cdr3_aa: CASSLGKPGHYTYEQYF
cdr3_nt: TGTGCCAGCAGCTTAGGCAAGCCGGGACATTATACCTACGAGCAGTACTTC

d_call: TRBD2
v_call: TRBV7-9
clone_size: .
j_call: TRBJ2-7
cdr3_aa: CASSTIAGTSYEQYF
cdr3_nt: TGTGCCAGCAGTACCATAGCGGGCACTTCCTACGAGCAGTACTTC

d_call: TRBD1
v_call: TRBV6-1
clone_size: .
j_call: TRBJ2-5
cdr3_aa: CASSEHGQGAPHLKETQYF
cdr3_nt: TGTGCCAGCAGTGAACACGGACAGGGGGCGCCTCATTTAAAAGAGACCCAGTACTTC

d_call: TRBD1
v_call: TRBV6-1
clone_size: .
j_call: TRBJ2-1
cdr3_aa: CASSRTGNEQFF
cdr3_nt: TGTGCCAGCAGCAGGACAGGGAATGAGCAGTTCTTC

d_call: TRBD2
v_call: TRBV29-1
clone_size: .
j_call: TRBJ2-2
cdr3_aa: CSVQTGLGVPGELFF
cdr3_nt: TGCAGCGTCCAAACGGGACTAGGAGTACCCGGGGAGCTGTTTTTT

d_call: .
v_call: TRBV28
clone_size: .
j_call: TRBJ2-5
cdr3_aa: CASSPDTEAQYF
cdr3_nt: TGTGCCAGCAGTCCGGACACCGAGGCCCAGTACTTC

d_call: .
v_call: TRBV25-1
clone_size: once
j_call: TRBJ1-4
cdr3_aa: CASSESVRGIEKLFF
cdr3_nt: TGTGCCAGCAGTGAATCGGTCCGAGGAATTGAAAAACTGTTTTTT

d_call: TRBD1
v_call: TRBV5-1
clone_size: .
j_call: TRBJ1-5
cdr3_aa: CASSFTGARDQPQHF
cdr3_nt: TGCGCCAGCAGCTTTACAGGGGCACGGGATCAGCCCCAGCATTTT

d_call: .
v_call: TRBV10-3
clone_size: .
j_call: TRBJ1-4
cdr3_aa: CAISDARAPTNEKLFF
cdr3_nt: TGTGCCATCAGTGACGCCAGGGCCCCAACTAATGAAAAACTGTTTTTT

d_call: .
v_call: TRBV11-2
clone_size: .
j_call: TRBJ1-1
cdr3_aa: CASSLDFGGNTEAFF
cdr3_nt: TGTGCCAGCAGCTTAGATTTCGGCGGGAACACTGAAGCTTTCTTT

d_call: TRBD2
v_call: TRBV15
clone_size: .
j_call: TRBJ2-1
cdr3_aa: CATSSAASGTSYNEQFF
cdr3_nt: TGTGCCACCAGCAGTGCCGCTAGCGGGACATCCTACAATGAGCAGTTCTTC

d_call: TRBD1
v_call: TRBV7-9
clone_size: .
j_call: TRBJ1-2
cdr3_aa: CASSPDRVGYTF
cdr3_nt: TGTGCCAGCAGCCCAGACAGGGTCGGCTACACCTTC

d_call: TRBD2
v_call: TRBV15
clone_size: .
j_call: TRBJ2-7
cdr3_aa: CATSREGGAGYEQYF
cdr3_nt: TGTGCCACCAGCAGAGAGGGAGGGGCGGGGTACGAGCAGTACTTC

d_call: .
v_call: TRBV7-9
clone_size: .
j_call: TRBJ2-7
cdr3_aa: CASSSYKPYEQYF
cdr3_nt: TGTGCCAGCAGCTCTTACAAACCCTACGAGCAGTACTTC

d_call: TRBD1
v_call: TRBV11-3
clone_size: .
j_call: TRBJ1-3
cdr3_aa: CASSLGRDREPFTSGNTIYF
cdr3_nt: TGTGCCAGCAGCTTAGGTAGGGACAGGGAACCATTCACCTCTGGAAACACCATATATTTT

d_call: .
v_call: TRBV29-1
clone_size: .
j_call: TRBJ2-3
cdr3_aa: CSPRASDTQYF
cdr3_nt: TGCAGCCCTCGAGCCTCAGATACGCAGTATTTT

d_call: .
v_call: TRBV2
clone_size: .
j_call: TRBJ2-7
cdr3_aa: CASSVFGTAYEQYF
cdr3_nt: TGTGCCAGCAGTGTGTTTGGCACCGCCTACGAGCAGTACTTC

d_call: .
v_call: TRBV29-1
clone_size: .
j_call: TRBJ1-1
cdr3_aa: CSVESRLNMNTEAFF
cdr3_nt: TGCAGCGTTGAAAGTCGACTCAACATGAACACTGAAGCTTTCTTT

d_call: .
v_call: TRBV5-5
clone_size: .
j_call: TRBJ2-7
cdr3_aa: CASSFSGAAYEQYF
cdr3_nt: TGTGCCAGCAGCTTTTCGGGAGCGGCCTACGAGCAGTACTTC

d_call: TRBD2
v_call: TRBV28
clone_size: .
j_call: TRBJ2-1
cdr3_aa: CASSFWTSGSREQFF
cdr3_nt: TGTGCCAGCAGTTTCTGGACTAGCGGGAGTAGGGAGCAGTTCTTC

d_call: .
v_call: TRBV5-1
clone_size: .
j_call: TRBJ2-2
cdr3_aa: CASSLLYTGELFF
cdr3_nt: TGCGCCAGCAGCTTACTCTACACCGGGGAGCTGTTTTTT

d_call: TRBD1
v_call: TRBV29-1
clone_size: .
j_call: TRBJ2-1
cdr3_aa: CSVDRGLDEQFF
cdr3_nt: TGCAGCGTGGACAGGGGGCTGGATGAGCAGTTCTTC

d_call: TRBD2
v_call: TRBV27
clone_size: once
j_call: TRBJ2-5
cdr3_aa: CASSPLAGVGETQYF
cdr3_nt: TGTGCCAGCAGCCCGCTAGCGGGAGTAGGAGAGACCCAGTACTTC

d_call: TRBD1
v_call: TRBV9
clone_size: .
j_call: TRBJ1-1
cdr3_aa: CASSSGTGNTEAFF
cdr3_nt: TGTGCCAGCAGCTCCGGGACAGGGAACACTGAAGCTTTCTTT

d_call: .
v_call: TRBV6-1
clone_size: .
j_call: TRBJ2-2
cdr3_aa: CASSNRESGELFF
cdr3_nt: TGTGCCAGCAGCAACAGGGAATCCGGGGAGCTGTTTTTT

d_call: TRBD2
v_call: TRBV7-9
clone_size: .
j_call: TRBJ2-1
cdr3_aa: CASSGLLSGSAYNEQFF
cdr3_nt: TGTGCCAGCAGCGGACTTTTGAGCGGGAGTGCCTACAATGAGCAGTTCTTC

d_call: .
v_call: TRBV30
clone_size: .
j_call: TRBJ2-7
cdr3_aa: CAGASGNTYEQYF
cdr3_nt: TGTGCCGGCGCAAGCGGTAACACCTACGAGCAGTACTTC

d_call: TRBD2
v_call: TRBV18
clone_size: .
j_call: TRBJ2-7
cdr3_aa: CASSKAGLSDEQYF
cdr3_nt: TGTGCCAGCTCCAAAGCGGGACTAAGCGACGAGCAGTACTTC

d_call: .
v_call: TRBV2
clone_size: .
j_call: TRBJ1-3
cdr3_aa: CASRLNSGNTIYF
cdr3_nt: TGTGCCAGCAGACTAAACTCTGGAAACACCATATATTTT

d_call: .
v_call: TRBV5-1
clone_size: .
j_call: TRBJ2-7
cdr3_aa: CASRSLGAGVDEQYF
cdr3_nt: TGCGCCAGCAGATCCCTAGGCGCAGGGGTCGACGAGCAGTACTTC

d_call: TRBD1
v_call: TRBV9
clone_size: .
j_call: TRBJ2-3
cdr3_aa: CASSRTGDTDTQYF
cdr3_nt: TGTGCCAGCAGCCGAACAGGGGACACAGATACGCAGTATTTT

d_call: .
v_call: TRBV13
clone_size: once
j_call: TRBJ2-7
cdr3_aa: CASSLIGGEQYF
cdr3_nt: TGTGCCAGCAGCTTGATAGGGGGCGAGCAGTACTTC

d_call: .
v_call: TRBV28
clone_size: .
j_call: TRBJ1-2
cdr3_aa: CASSTSNYGYTF
cdr3_nt: TGTGCCAGCAGTACTTCTAACTATGGCTACACCTTC

d_call: TRBD2
v_call: TRBV11-2
clone_size: .
j_call: TRBJ2-2
cdr3_aa: CASSGTGTSGIWGTGELFF
cdr3_nt: TGTGCCAGCAGCGGGACCGGGACTAGCGGGATTTGGGGCACCGGGGAGCTGTTTTTT

d_call: .
v_call: TRBV28
clone_size: .
j_call: TRBJ1-4
cdr3_aa: CASKESGRGLLTNEKLFF
cdr3_nt: TGTGCCAGCAAAGAGAGCGGGAGGGGGTTATTGACTAATGAAAAACTGTTTTTT

d_call: .
v_call: TRBV7-2
clone_size: once
j_call: TRBJ2-7
cdr3_aa: CASRSEGGLSYEQYF
cdr3_nt: TGTGCCAGCAGGTCAGAGGGCGGTCTCTCCTACGAGCAGTACTTC

d_call: .
v_call: TRBV6-1
clone_size: .
j_call: TRBJ2-5
cdr3_aa: CASSAGTADQETQYF
cdr3_nt: TGTGCCAGCAGCGCCGGGACTGCCGATCAAGAGACCCAGTACTTC

d_call: .
v_call: TRBV28
clone_size: .
j_call: TRBJ1-5
cdr3_aa: CASSLGRSGQPQHF
cdr3_nt: TGTGCCAGCAGTTTGGGCAGGAGCGGTCAGCCCCAGCATTTT

d_call: .
v_call: TRBV21-1
clone_size: .
j_call: TRBJ2-5
cdr3_aa: CASSKRDRGQETQYF
cdr3_nt: TGTGCCAGCAGCAAAAGGGACAGGGGGCAAGAGACCCAGTACTTC

d_call: .
v_call: TRBV7-9
clone_size: .
j_call: TRBJ2-5
cdr3_aa: CASSIAESRGETQYF
cdr3_nt: TGTGCCAGCAGTATAGCGGAATCACGGGGGGAGACCCAGTACTTC

d_call: TRBD2
v_call: TRBV7-9
clone_size: once
j_call: TRBJ2-3
cdr3_aa: CASSLVRSGGRPTDTQYF
cdr3_nt: TGTGCCAGCAGCTTAGTACGGAGCGGGGGCCGGCCCACAGATACGCAGTATTTT

d_call: TRBD2
v_call: TRBV15
clone_size: .
j_call: TRBJ2-1
cdr3_aa: CATSRGSGTTVNEQFF
cdr3_nt: TGTGCCACCAGCAGAGGGTCCGGGACTACGGTCAATGAGCAGTTCTTC

d_call: TRBD1
v_call: TRBV11-3
clone_size: .
j_call: TRBJ2-2
cdr3_aa: CASSRSTGATGELFF
cdr3_nt: TGTGCCAGCAGCCGAAGCACAGGGGCCACCGGGGAGCTGTTTTTT

d_call: .
v_call: TRBV27
clone_size: .
j_call: TRBJ2-7
cdr3_aa: CASSSQGYEQYF
cdr3_nt: TGTGCCAGCAGTTCACAGGGCTACGAGCAGTACTTC

d_call: .
v_call: TRBV19
clone_size: few
j_call: TRBJ2-2
cdr3_aa: CASSLAGGELFF
cdr3_nt: TGTGCCAGTAGTCTGGCGGGCGGGGAGCTGTTTTTT

d_call: .
v_call: TRBV27
clone_size: .
j_call: TRBJ1-5
cdr3_aa: CASSWGVSQPQHF
cdr3_nt: TGTGCCAGCAGTTGGGGGGTGAGTCAGCCCCAGCATTTT

d_call: TRBD2
v_call: TRBV4-1
clone_size: .
j_call: TRBJ2-1
cdr3_aa: CASRTRAGDMYNEQFF
cdr3_nt: TGCGCCAGCAGGACCCGAGCGGGAGATATGTACAATGAGCAGTTCTTC

d_call: .
v_call: TRBV19
clone_size: .
j_call: TRBJ1-3
cdr3_aa: CASNHPETERSGNTIYF
cdr3_nt: TGTGCCAGTAACCACCCCGAGACAGAGAGAAGTGGAAACACCATATATTTT

d_call: .
v_call: TRBV19
clone_size: .
j_call: TRBJ2-7
cdr3_aa: CASSLGVNYEQYF
cdr3_nt: TGTGCCAGTAGTCTCGGAGTCAACTACGAGCAGTACTTC

d_call: TRBD1
v_call: TRBV30
clone_size: .
j_call: TRBJ2-7
cdr3_aa: CAWEGQETSYEQYF
cdr3_nt: TGTGCCTGGGAAGGACAGGAAACTTCCTACGAGCAGTACTTC

d_call: .
v_call: TRBV5-4
clone_size: .
j_call: TRBJ2-5
cdr3_aa: CASSLGLWRDDQETQYF
cdr3_nt: TGTGCCAGCAGCTTGGGCCTCTGGCGGGACGACCAAGAGACCCAGTACTTC

d_call: TRBD1
v_call: TRBV27
clone_size: .
j_call: TRBJ2-7
cdr3_aa: CASRLTGTSYEQYF
cdr3_nt: TGTGCCAGCAGACTGACAGGGACCTCCTACGAGCAGTACTTC

d_call: TRBD2
v_call: TRBV28
clone_size: .
j_call: TRBJ2-2
cdr3_aa: CASSRSGTGTGELFF
cdr3_nt: TGTGCCAGCAGTCGTAGCGGGACGGGTACCGGGGAGCTGTTTTTT

d_call: .
v_call: TRBV7-2
clone_size: .
j_call: TRBJ2-7
cdr3_aa: CASSLARLPYSISYEQYF
cdr3_nt: TGTGCCAGCAGCTTAGCGCGGCTTCCCTACTCCATCTCCTACGAGCAGTACTTC

d_call: TRBD1
v_call: TRBV2
clone_size: .
j_call: TRBJ1-4
cdr3_aa: CASSGRDRDSFNEKLFF
cdr3_nt: TGTGCCAGCAGTGGGAGGGACAGGGATTCATTTAATGAAAAACTGTTTTTT

d_call: TRBD2
v_call: TRBV5-4
clone_size: few
j_call: TRBJ2-3
cdr3_aa: CASQSTSGSTDTQYF
cdr3_nt: TGTGCCAGCCAATCCACTAGCGGATCCACAGATACGCAGTATTTT

d_call: TRBD1
v_call: TRBV28
clone_size: .
j_call: TRBJ2-5
cdr3_aa: CASREFGTAVQETQYF
cdr3_nt: TGTGCCAGCAGAGAGTTCGGGACAGCGGTCCAAGAGACCCAGTACTTC